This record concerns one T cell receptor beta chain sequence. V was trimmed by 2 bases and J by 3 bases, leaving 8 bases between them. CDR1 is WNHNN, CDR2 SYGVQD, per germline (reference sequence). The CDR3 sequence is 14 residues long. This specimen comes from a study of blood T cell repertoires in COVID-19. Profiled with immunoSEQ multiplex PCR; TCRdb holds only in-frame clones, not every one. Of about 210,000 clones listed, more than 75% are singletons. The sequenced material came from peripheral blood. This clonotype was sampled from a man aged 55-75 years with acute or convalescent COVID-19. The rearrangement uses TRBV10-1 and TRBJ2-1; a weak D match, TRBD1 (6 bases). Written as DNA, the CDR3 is TGCGCCAGCAGTGAGGGACAGAACTACAATGAGCAGTTCTTC. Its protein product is CASSEGQNYNEQFF.